These 21 T cell receptor beta chains share one sample of origin, sequenced in a study of CD8+CD57+ T cells in acquired aplastic anemia (dated 2018 in TCRdb). The instrument given in TCRdb is Illumina HiSeq 2000. Genomic DNA served as template for TCR beta VDJ combination and CDR3 sequence profiling. Through fastp at Q25 and MiXCR, TCRdb rebuilt clones from the public reads, retaining in-frame beta chains. Merged by CDR3 protein, the rows form single entries marked with the most common genes and DNA. The sample data list 130,000 or so distinct CDR3 sequences, and 45% to 60% of these were observed just once. Under 35% of the sample goes to the ten largest clones. Flow cytometry had shown CD8+CD57+ cell expansion in the patients selected for sequencing. The sample consisted of sorted CD4+, CD8+, or CD8+CD57+ T cells (not recorded which) from PBMCs. Receptor source: a human donor with aplastic anemia.

This clonotype is a singleton in its sample. This chain uses TRBV14 with TRBJ1-6, with 10 bases matching TRBD1. Germline trimming cut 4 bases from V and 14 bases from J; bases unmatched to any gene: 11. Germline loops: CDR1 SGHDN, CDR2 FVKESK. The CDR3 contains 15 residues. CDR3 region: CASSRGTGERVALHF. The DNA for the CDR3 is TGTGCCAGCAGCCGCGGGACAGGGGAGCGAGTGGCCCTCCACTTT.

V usage is TRBV2 and J usage is TRBJ2-7; no reliable D call. This CDR3 region has 12 residues. The V and J ends lost 5 bases and 6 bases respectively, with 11 bases between them. Per germline, CDR1 SNHLY and CDR2 FYNNEI. CDR3 coding DNA: TGTGCCAGCAGTCCGAACACCGTCGAGCAGTACTTC. Its protein product is CASSPNTVEQYF.

The V and J genes are TRBV7-9 and TRBJ2-2; the D is unclear. Germline assignment: CDR1 SEHNR and CDR2 FQNEAQ (reference sequence). This CDR3 spans 12 amino acids. V lost 5 bases and J 4 bases, leaving 5 bases between the germline ends. CDR3 DNA: TGTGCCAGCAGCGATGCCACCGGGGAGCTGTTTTTT. Protein product: CASSDATGELFF.

The genes are TRBV7-3 and TRBJ2-7; unclear D gene. Germline lookup yields CDR1 SGHTA and CDR2 FQGTGA. The CDR3 runs to 10 residues. V was trimmed by 4 bases and J by 5 bases, leaving 3 bases between them. CDR3 coding DNA: TGTGCCAGCAGCTATGACGAGCAGTACTTC. Translated, it gives CASSYDEQYF.

The gene calls are TRBV2 and TRBJ1-1; 7 bases match TRBD1. With 6 bases clipped from V and 4 bases from J, the junction kept 5 bases outside the gene matches. Germline-derived CDR1 and CDR2 are SNHLY and FYNNEI. This CDR3 has 13 amino acids. As DNA, the CDR3 is TGTGCCAGCAGGTACAGGGGCTTCACTGAAGCTTTCTTT. This codes for CASRYRGFTEAFF.

The chain is built from TRBV14 and TRBJ1-1, with D perhaps TRBD1 (6 bases). Germline-derived CDR1 and CDR2 are SGHDN and FVKESK. V lost 0 bases, J lost 6 bases, and 11 bases lay in between. The CDR3 runs to 14 residues. For the CDR3, the DNA is TGTGCCAGCAGCCAAGAGGTCCGGACAGCTGAAGCTTTCTTT. It codes for CASSQEVRTAEAFF.

The chain carries TRBV20-1 and TRBJ2-1; 11 positions agree with TRBD2. J lost 8 bases, V lost 5 bases, and 14 bases had no gene match. This CDR3 is 16 amino acids long. The germline CDR1 and CDR2 sequences are DFQATT and SNEGSKA (reference sequence). Written as DNA, the CDR3 is TGCAGTGCTGGCCCTGTCATTAGCGGGAGGGCGGATGAGCAGTTCTTC. This gives the protein CSAGPVISGRADEQFF.

Worth noting for this clonotype: It may be a read error: a sequence one base away is much more abundant. The chain has TRBV28 and TRBJ2-7; possible D gene TRBD1, 6 bases. The CDR3 contains 15 residues. V was cut by 6 bases and J by 3 bases, with 18 bases left in between. Germline V CDR1 and CDR2: MDHEN, SYDVKM. CDR3 sequence reads: CASSLDTGHFYEQYF. The CDR3 DNA reads as TGTGCCAGCAGCCTCGATACGGGACACTTCTACGAGCAGTACTTC.

The chain's CDR3 is CATKPPTGGNTEAFF. The CDR3 coding sequence is TGTGCCACCAAGCCCCCGACAGGGGGGAACACTGAAGCTTTCTTT. The rearrangement links TRBV15 to TRBJ1-1; 9 bases map to TRBD1. CDR3 length equals 15 residues. V was pared by 7 bases and J by 1 base, with 7 bases of the junction left unmatched. Germline V gene data show CDR1 as LNHNV and CDR2 as YYDKDF (reference sequence).

This chain links TRBV10-3 with TRBJ2-3; 12 bases fit TRBD2. Germline lookup yields CDR1 ENHRY and CDR2 SYGVKD. The CDR3 has 17 residues. V trimming: 3 bases; J trimming: 2 bases; junction bases outside the gene matches: 6. CDR3: CAISDQTSGGFTDTQYF. CDR3 in DNA: TGTGCCATCAGTGATCAGACTAGCGGGGGCTTCACAGATACGCAGTATTTT.

This clonotype was recorded a few times. The gene calls are TRBV19 and TRBJ1-6; 8 positions match TRBD1. In germline, CDR1 is LNHDA, CDR2 SQIVND (reference sequence). CDR3 length equals 14 residues. J was trimmed by 7 bases and V by 6 bases; bases with no gene match: 5. CDR3 amino acids: CASSGGQENSPLHF. CDR3 nucleotides: TGTGCCAGTAGCGGGGGACAGGAAAATTCACCCCTCCACTTT.

This clonotype was observed a handful of times. The chain recombines TRBV28 with TRBJ2-7; D is unresolved. V was trimmed by 3 bases and J by 5 bases, leaving 11 bases between them. Germline CDR1 is MDHEN and CDR2 is SYDVKM. This CDR3 is built from 13 residues. CDR3 sequence: CASSLVFINEQYF. CDR3 in DNA: TGTGCCAGCAGTTTGGTATTTATCAACGAGCAGTACTTC.

The J gene is TRBJ2-7, the V gene TRBV29-1; D gene unclear. V dropped 7 bases and J dropped 4 bases, with 8 bases sitting between them. This CDR3 spans 10 amino acids. Germline V gene sequence: CDR1 SQVTM, CDR2 ANQGSEA. CDR3 in amino acids: CSGSRYEQYF. DNA for the CDR3: TGCAGCGGGAGTCGATACGAGCAGTACTTC.

This sequence joins TRBV4-3 and TRBJ1-1; D is unclear. Germline assignment: CDR1 LGHNA and CDR2 YSLEER. The CDR3 length is 15 residues. The V end was cut by 0 bases, the J end by 1 base, with 9 bases between. The CDR3 sequence is CASSQDLGQNTEAFF. The CDR3 nucleotides read TGCGCCAGCAGCCAAGATCTGGGCCAGAACACTGAAGCTTTCTTT.

This clonotype was counted between two and nine times. One end of the junction varies from germline; a read error may be responsible. This chain uses TRBV27 with TRBJ2-7; 9 positions match TRBD1. CDR3 length: 16 residues. Per germline, CDR1 MNHEY and CDR2 SMNVEV (reference sequence). The CDR3: CARRPPGTGFSYEQYF. The CDR3 coding sequence is TGTGCCCGCAGGCCGCCCGGGACAGGGTTCTCCTACGAGCAGTACTTC.

This rearrangement joins TRBV24-1 to TRBJ2-1; D is unresolved. The CDR3 covers 12 residues. The germline CDR1 and CDR2 sequences are KGHDR and SFDVKD. V gave up 1 base and J gave up 5 bases, with 2 bases separating them. This CDR3 reads CATSDFDNEQFF. In nucleotides, the CDR3 is TGTGCCACCAGTGATTTTGACAATGAGCAGTTCTTC.

In this sample, this clonotype turned up many times. The rearrangement uses TRBV4-2 and TRBJ2-1; 10 bases fit TRBD2. V lost 0 bases and J lost 6; bases outside the gene matches: 5. Germline V gene data show CDR1 as LGHNA and CDR2 as YNFKEQ. This CDR3 comprises 16 residues. CDR3 region: CASSQDRGLATNEQFF. CDR3 sequence (DNA): TGTGCCAGCAGCCAAGATCGGGGACTAGCGACCAATGAGCAGTTCTTC.

J is TRBJ1-5 and V is TRBV27; D perhaps matches TRBD1 (6 bases). Germline V lookup: CDR1 MNHEY, CDR2 SMNVEV (reference sequence). The CDR3 totals 15 residues. Trimming stripped 6 bases from V and 6 bases from J, with 18 bases between. The CDR3 nucleotides are TGTGCCAGCAGGGATGACGGGGCCAGGGGTCAGCCCCAGCATTTT. Translating gives CASRDDGARGQPQHF.

The gene calls are TRBV25-1 and TRBJ1-1, with a possible D match to TRBD1 (5 bases). Germline lookup yields CDR1 MGHDK and CDR2 SYGVNS. V lost 2 bases, J lost 4 bases, and 14 bases lay in between. CDR3 length: 15 amino acids. This CDR3 is CASSEPGQGSTEAFF. The CDR3 DNA follows: TGTGCCAGCAGTGAACCAGGACAAGGGAGCACTGAAGCTTTCTTT.

The V and J genes are TRBV15 and TRBJ2-1, with 11 bases that match TRBD2. From germline, CDR1 is LNHNV and CDR2 YYDKDF (reference sequence). The CDR3 consists of 15 residues. The V and J ends lost 3 bases and 6 bases, in that order; junction bases with no gene match: 4. CDR3 coding DNA: TGTGCCACCAGCAGGGGGACTAGCGGATTCAATGAGCAGTTCTTC. Protein: CATSRGTSGFNEQFF.

This chain joins TRBV7-8 and TRBJ2-5; TRBD2 agrees at 8 bases. CDR1 is SGHVS, CDR2 FQNEAQ, per germline. After removal of 0 bases from V and 4 bases from J, the junction contained 4 bases not matched to a gene. This CDR3 is 15 amino acids long. The CDR3 DNA reads as TGTGCCAGCAGCTTAGCGGCGGGGGGAGGAGAGACCCAGTACTTC. Translation: CASSLAAGGGETQYF.